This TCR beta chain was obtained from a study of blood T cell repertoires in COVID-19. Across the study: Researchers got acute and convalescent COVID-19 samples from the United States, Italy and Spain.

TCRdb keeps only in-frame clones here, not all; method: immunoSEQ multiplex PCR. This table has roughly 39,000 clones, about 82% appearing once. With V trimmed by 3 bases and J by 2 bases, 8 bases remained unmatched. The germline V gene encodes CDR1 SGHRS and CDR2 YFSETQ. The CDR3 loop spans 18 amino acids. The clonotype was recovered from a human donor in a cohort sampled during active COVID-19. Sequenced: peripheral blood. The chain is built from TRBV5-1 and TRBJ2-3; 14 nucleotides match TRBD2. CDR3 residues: CASSYGLAGGSLTDTQYF. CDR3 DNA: TGCGCCAGCAGCTATGGACTAGCGGGGGGCTCACTCACAGATACGCAGTATTTT.